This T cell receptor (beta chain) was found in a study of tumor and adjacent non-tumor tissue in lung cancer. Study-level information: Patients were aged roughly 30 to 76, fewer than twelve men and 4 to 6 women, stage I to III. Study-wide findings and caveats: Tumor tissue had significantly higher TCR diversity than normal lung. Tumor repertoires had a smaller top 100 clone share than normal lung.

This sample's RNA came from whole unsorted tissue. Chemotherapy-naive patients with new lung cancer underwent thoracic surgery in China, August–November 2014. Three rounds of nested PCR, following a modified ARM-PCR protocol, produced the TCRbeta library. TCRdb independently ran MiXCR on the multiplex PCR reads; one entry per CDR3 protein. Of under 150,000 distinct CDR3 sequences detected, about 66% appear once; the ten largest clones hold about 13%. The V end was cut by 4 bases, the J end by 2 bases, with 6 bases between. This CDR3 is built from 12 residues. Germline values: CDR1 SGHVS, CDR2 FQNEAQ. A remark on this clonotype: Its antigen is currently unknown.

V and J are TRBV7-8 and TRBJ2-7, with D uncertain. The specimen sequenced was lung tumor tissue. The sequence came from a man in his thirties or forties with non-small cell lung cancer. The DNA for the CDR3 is TGTGCCAGCAGCTCCAACCCCTACGAGCAGTACTTC. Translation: CASSSNPYEQYF.